A single sample is the source of the 16 T cell receptor beta chains below, sequenced in a study of early T cells in non-severe SARS-CoV-2 infection. TCRdb reprocessed the 5' RACE reads with MiXCR, giving one entry per CDR3 protein. There are 68,000 or so distinct CDR3 sequences in the sample; 9% to 15% occur only once, and 1.5% to 2% lies in the top ten. Sequencing used whole blood. The receptors come from an adult who was a healthcare worker with PCR-confirmed SARS-CoV-2 infection or an uninfected control (not recorded which).

In this sample, this clonotype turned up many times. The V call is TRBV11-2, the J call TRBJ2-7; D is unresolved. V was shortened by 5 bases and J by 3 bases, with 14 bases between the two germline ends. The CDR3 has 14 amino acids. Germline V gene sequence: CDR1 SGHAT, CDR2 FQNNGV. CDR3 amino acids: CASSLFGVSYEQYF. The CDR3 DNA is TGTGCCAGCAGCCTCTTTGGGGTTAGCTACGAGCAGTACTTC.

V and J are TRBV10-1 and TRBJ1-1; perhaps TRBD1 as D (5 bases). This CDR3 is 16 amino acids long. Per the germline V gene, CDR1 is WNHNN and CDR2 is SYGVQD (reference sequence). Trimming shortened V by 2 bases and J by 6 bases, and 19 bases separated the two germline ends. Here the CDR3 reads CASSEAGQGGLAEAFF. Here the CDR3 DNA reads TGCGCCAGCAGTGAGGCCGGGCAGGGCGGTCTCGCTGAAGCTTTCTTT.

The chain combines TRBV3-1 with TRBJ2-1; D remains ambiguous. The CDR3 runs 13 residues. V lost 4 bases and J 2 bases, leaving 6 bases between the germline ends. Germline V gene sequence: CDR1 LGHDT, CDR2 YNNKEL (reference sequence). This CDR3 reads CASSRDTYNEQFF. DNA for the CDR3: TGTGCCAGCAGCCGCGACACCTACAATGAGCAGTTCTTC.

This clonotype appeared many times. The genes are TRBV12-3 or TRBV12-4 and TRBJ2-5; no reliable D call. The V and J ends lost 5 bases and 5 bases respectively, with 9 bases between them. The CDR3 extends over 12 amino acids. This chain's CDR3 is CASSRVVETQYF. The CDR3 DNA reads as TGTGCCAGCAGTCGGGTTGTCGAGACCCAGTACTTC.

This clonotype came up a few times. The chain carries TRBV7-6 and TRBJ2-5; 8 nucleotides align to TRBD2. V was clipped by 0 bases and J by 5 bases; unmatched bases: 5. Germline V gene lookup returns CDR1 SGHVS and CDR2 FNYEAQ. The CDR3 has 15 amino acids. DNA for the CDR3: TGTGCCAGCAGCTTAGCGGGACTAGTAATGGAGACCCAGTACTTC. This translates into CASSLAGLVMETQYF. The whole variable domain, filled in from reference TRBV7-6 and TRBJ2-5, reads GAGVSQSPRYKVTKRGQDVALRCDPISGHVSLYWYRQALGQGPEFLTYFNYEAQQDKSGLPNDRFSAERPEGSISTLTIQRTEQRDSAMYRCASSLAGLVMETQYFGPGTRLLVL.

There are many counts of this clonotype. The rearrangement joins TRBV5-1 to TRBJ2-3, with 10 positions matching TRBD2. In germline, CDR1 is SGHRS, CDR2 YFSETQ. After removal of 4 bases from V and 5 bases from J, the junction contained 10 bases not matched to a gene. The CDR3 has 16 amino acids. The CDR3 loop reads CASSPSGTSVGDTQYF. The CDR3 DNA reads TGCGCCAGCAGCCCTTCCGGGACTAGCGTAGGAGATACGCAGTATTTT.

The table lists this clonotype with many counts. The chain joins TRBV7-2 to TRBJ2-7, with D possibly TRBD1 on 6 matching bases. V was pared by 5 bases and J by 6 bases, with 17 bases between. CDR3 length: 14 amino acids. CDR1 and CDR2 from the germline V gene are SGHTA and FQGNSA. The CDR3 sequence: CASSIHQTGSEQYF. CDR3 in DNA: TGTGCCAGCAGCATACACCAGACAGGAAGCGAGCAGTACTTC.

This clonotype has a handful of counts. The chain combines TRBV27 with TRBJ1-5, with a weak D call TRBD1 (5 bases). The CDR3 contains 15 residues. Germline V gene lookup returns CDR1 MNHEY and CDR2 SMNVEV (reference sequence). Trimming shortened V by 7 bases and J by 4 bases, and 17 bases separated the two germline ends. This CDR3 is CASTARQGSNQPQHF. The CDR3 DNA reads TGTGCCAGCACCGCCCGGCAGGGTAGTAATCAGCCCCAGCATTTT.

Ten or more counts support this clonotype. The CDR3 bases are TGTGCCAGCAGCTTAGTGGGACAGCCTAATGAAAAACTGTTTTTT. Amino acids: CASSLVGQPNEKLFF. The V call is TRBV7-9, the J call TRBJ1-4, with 7 nucleotides matching TRBD1. The CDR3 has 15 amino acids. The ends lost 1 base at V and 3 bases at J; junction bases unmatched: 2. CDR1 and CDR2 from the germline V gene are SEHNR and FQNEAQ (reference sequence).

Ten or more counts support this clonotype. The chain uses TRBV2 and TRBJ2-5; possibly TRBD1 or TRBD2 for D (6 bases each). Germline CDR1 and CDR2: SNHLY and FYNNEI. The CDR3 has 13 residues. The V and J ends lost 6 bases and 1 base respectively, with 9 bases between them. CDR3 sequence reads: CASRRGVQETQYF. CDR3 nucleotides: TGTGCCAGCAGGAGGGGGGTCCAAGAGACCCAGTACTTC.

This clonotype was detected only a few times. The V and J genes are TRBV20-1 and TRBJ2-7; D is perhaps TRBD2 (7 bases). CDR1 is DFQATT, CDR2 SNEGSKA, per germline (reference sequence). V dropped 5 bases and J dropped 3 bases, with 14 bases sitting between them. The CDR3 consists of 13 residues. CDR3 bases: TGCAGTGCTCACGGGGGGCCGGTCTACGAGCAGTACTTC. It specifies CSAHGGPVYEQYF.

Only a few counts were recorded for this clonotype. The chain couples TRBV7-2 to TRBJ2-7; 7 nucleotides agree with TRBD2. J gave up 7 bases and V 4 bases, and 10 bases lay outside the gene matches. CDR1 is SGHTA, CDR2 FQGNSA, per germline. The CDR3 runs 14 residues. The CDR3 DNA sequence: TGTGCCAGCAGCTCGCTCCTAGCGCGGGGGGAGCAGTACTTC. This encodes CASSSLLARGEQYF.

With regard to this clonotype: Germline and junction disagree at one end, which may indicate a read error. V is TRBV7-2 and J is TRBJ2-1, with 15 bases matching TRBD2. This CDR3 spans 15 amino acids. CDR1 is SGHTA, CDR2 FQGNSA, per germline. The CDR3 loop reads CASSPRGLAGGVRLF. The DNA of the CDR3 is TGTGCCAGCAGCCCCCGGGGACTAGCGGGGGGTGTCCGGCTCTTC. Variable domain in full (rest from reference TRBV7-2 and TRBJ2-1): GAGVSQSPSNKVTEKGKDVELRCDPISGHTALYWYRQSLGQGLEFLIYFQGNSAPDKSGLPSDRFSAERTGGSVSTLTIQRTQQEDSAVYLCASSPRGLAGGVRLFGPGTRLTVL.

This clonotype was seen many times. CDR3 region: CASSLAGGLNNEQFF. CDR3 in DNA: TGTGCCAGCAGCTTAGCAGGGGGCCTGAACAATGAGCAGTTCTTC. V usage is TRBV7-2 and J usage is TRBJ2-1, with 7 nucleotides matching TRBD1. The CDR3 is 15 residues long. The V segment lost 0 bases and the J segment 5 bases; nucleotides outside the gene matches: 4. Germline V gives CDR1 SGHTA, CDR2 FQGNSA.

The rearrangement uses TRBV7-9 and TRBJ2-7; TRBD2 matches at 10 bases. The V and J ends lost 3 bases and 3 bases, in that order; junction bases with no gene match: 5. This CDR3 contains 15 residues. Germline CDR1 is SEHNR and CDR2 is FQNEAQ (reference sequence). The CDR3 loop reads CASSFLAGAHYEQYF. DNA of the CDR3: TGTGCCAGCAGCTTTCTAGCGGGGGCGCACTACGAGCAGTACTTC.

The chain employs TRBV10-3 and TRBJ2-3; D ambiguous. The V gene's germline CDR1 is ENHRY and CDR2 SYGVKD. V was trimmed by 2 bases and J by 0 bases, leaving 12 bases between them. There are 16 residues in the CDR3. The chain's CDR3 is CAISEPFATSTDTQYF. The CDR3 nucleotides read TGTGCCATCAGTGAGCCCTTTGCCACTAGCACAGATACGCAGTATTTT.